This T cell receptor (beta chain) stems from a study of cytomegalovirus exposure and HLA in healthy donors. Study-level points and caveats: It was taken for granted in presence/absence analyses that sequencing depth across donors was roughly uniform. Most of the TCR beta V segments (in an earlier analysis) were productive either about 90% or about 30% of the time.

The CDR3 runs 17 residues. Germline CDR1 is SGHDT and CDR2 is YYEEEE. V gave up 3 bases and J gave up 0 bases, with 13 bases separating them. The PCR had 60 Vbeta and 13 Jbeta primers. Here immunoSEQ multiplex PCR was the method, and the copy in TCRdb shows in-frame clones only, minus some. The sample's table shows approximately 180,000 clones. Participants comprised healthy donors of bone marrow. A note on this clone: Its antigen is unidentified.

The material sequenced was PBMCs. The receptor was derived from a man younger than 45 in good health and CMV-seronegative. The rearrangement joins TRBV5-6 to TRBJ1-6, with D possibly being TRBD1 (6 bases). CDR3 amino acids: CASSSLQGTSYNSPLHF. The CDR3 bases are TGTGCCAGCAGCTCGCTACAGGGCACCTCCTATAATTCACCCCTCCACTTT.